These 5 T cell receptor beta chains share one sample of origin, sequenced in a study of cytomegalovirus exposure and HLA in healthy donors. With 60 Vbeta and 13 Jbeta primers, the PCR was carried out. The table came from immunoSEQ multiplex PCR; TCRdb's copy has only in-frame clones and leaves some out. The sample lists 160,000 or so clones; approximately 78% were seen once. The specimen sequenced was PBMCs. These receptors came from a woman in her twenties or thirties in good health and CMV-seropositive.

This clone appeared once. The V call is TRBV6-5, the J call TRBJ2-3, with 7 bases that match TRBD1. Germline CDR1 is MNHEY and CDR2 is SVGAGI. The CDR3 runs 16 residues. V was pared by 1 base and J by 0 bases, with 4 bases of the junction left unmatched. CDR3 nucleotide sequence: TGTGCCAGCAGTTACTTCCCGGGACAGAGCACAGATACGCAGTATTTT. It encodes CASSYFPGQSTDTQYF.

The J gene is TRBJ2-2, the V gene TRBV6-1, with a possible D match to TRBD2 (6 bases). Germline-derived CDR1 and CDR2 are MNHNS and SASEGT. The CDR3 is 14 residues long. Trimming shortened V by 5 bases and J by 4 bases, and 11 bases separated the two germline ends. The CDR3 coding sequence is TGTGCCAGCAGTCGGGACTTTTCCACCGGGGAGCTGTTTTTT. It yields the protein CASSRDFSTGELFF.

A single count supports this clone. The chain uses TRBV7-3 and TRBJ2-7, with a tentative D call TRBD1 (6 bases). V was clipped by 5 bases and J by 3 bases, with 14 bases between them. Germline-derived CDR1 and CDR2 are SGHTA and FQGTGA. The CDR3 spans 14 residues. The CDR3 spells CASSPTGSHYEQYF. CDR3 coding DNA: TGTGCCAGCAGCCCAACAGGGTCCCACTACGAGCAGTACTTC.

This clone was counted a single time. The chain has TRBV28 and TRBJ2-1, with 8 bases identical to TRBD1. The germline gives CDR1 MDHEN, CDR2 SYDVKM. The CDR3 covers 14 residues. J lost 8 bases, V lost 5 bases, and 8 bases had no gene match. Here the CDR3 reads CASSTGGEGDEQFF. In nucleotides, the CDR3 is TGTGCCAGCAGTACAGGGGGAGAGGGAGATGAGCAGTTCTTC.

The chain joins TRBV9 to TRBJ1-1; 9 bases map to TRBD1. Germline V lookup: CDR1 SGDLS, CDR2 YYNGEE. The trim removed 3 bases at V and 1 base at J, leaving 7 bases unmatched. The CDR3 consists of 16 residues. For the CDR3, the DNA is TGTGCCAGCAGCGCCACAGGGGGCCTGGGGAACACTGAAGCTTTCTTT. Its protein product is CASSATGGLGNTEAFF.